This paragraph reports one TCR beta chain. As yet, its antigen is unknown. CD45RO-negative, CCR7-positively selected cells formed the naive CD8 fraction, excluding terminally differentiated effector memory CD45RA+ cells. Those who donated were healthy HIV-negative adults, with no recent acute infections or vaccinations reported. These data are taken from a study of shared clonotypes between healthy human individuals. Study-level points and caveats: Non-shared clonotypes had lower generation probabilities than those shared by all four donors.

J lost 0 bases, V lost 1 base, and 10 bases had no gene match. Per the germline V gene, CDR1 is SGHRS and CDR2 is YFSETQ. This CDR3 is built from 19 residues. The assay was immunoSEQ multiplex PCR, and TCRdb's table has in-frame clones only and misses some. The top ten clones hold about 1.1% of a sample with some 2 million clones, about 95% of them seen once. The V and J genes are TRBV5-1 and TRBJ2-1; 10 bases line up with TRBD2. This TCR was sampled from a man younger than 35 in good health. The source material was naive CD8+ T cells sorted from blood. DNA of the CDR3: TGCGCCAGCAGCTTGCAGTTAGCGGGGGGCCAGAGCTCCTACAATGAGCAGTTCTTC. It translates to CASSLQLAGGQSSYNEQFF.